This T cell receptor beta chain was sequenced for a study of glioma-infiltrating T cells after dendritic cell vaccination. Time point here: after dendritic cell vaccination, including at tumor progression/relapse. The V segment lost 4 bases and the J segment 5 bases; nucleotides outside the gene matches: 5. The germline CDR1 and CDR2 sequences are SGHTA and FQGTGA. The CDR3 spans 17 residues. Sequenced by immunoSEQ multiplex PCR; TCRdb stores in-frame clones only, minus some. Altogether 65,000 or so clones are present, roughly 86% being singletons, with the ten largest covering under 14%. The TCR was taken from a human donor with glioblastoma. Sequencing was performed on blood, taken after dendritic cell vaccination. The chain joins TRBV7-3 to TRBJ2-2; TRBD2 matches at 15 bases. The CDR3 loop reads CASSSPGLAGGTGELFF. In DNA, the CDR3 is TGTGCCAGCAGCTCCCCCGGACTAGCGGGAGGGACCGGGGAGCTGTTTTTT.